This T cell receptor beta chain was documented in a study of blood T cell repertoires in COVID-19. Overall study context: COVID-19 samples from acute and convalescent phases originated in the United States, Italy and Spain. The analysed material was cDNA or gDNA that came from T cells, B-cell-depleted T cells, or PBMCs.

In the study's own analysis: Amplification from reference gene primers served as the basis for estimated nucleated cell counts. This table comes from immunoSEQ multiplex PCR, and its TCRdb copy is limited to in-frame clones, with some not included. For V, J and clone size, that table is used; D and trimming come from the DNA. The sample has some 180,000 clones, less than 80% seen once. Sequencing used PBMCs or T cells enriched from blood (not recorded which). This receptor was taken from a woman between 65 and 79 years old in a cohort exposed to, infected with or recovered from COVID-19 (not recorded which).

CDR3 nucleotides: TGTGCCAGCAGCCGGACAGGGAGCACAGATACGCAGTATTTT. Its protein is CASSRTGSTDTQYF. J is TRBJ2-3 and V is TRBV7-9, with 8 bases fitting TRBD1. This CDR3 comprises 14 residues. Germline V gives CDR1 SEHNR, CDR2 FQNEAQ (reference sequence). V shed 5 bases and J 0 bases; nucleotides not matched to a gene: 1.